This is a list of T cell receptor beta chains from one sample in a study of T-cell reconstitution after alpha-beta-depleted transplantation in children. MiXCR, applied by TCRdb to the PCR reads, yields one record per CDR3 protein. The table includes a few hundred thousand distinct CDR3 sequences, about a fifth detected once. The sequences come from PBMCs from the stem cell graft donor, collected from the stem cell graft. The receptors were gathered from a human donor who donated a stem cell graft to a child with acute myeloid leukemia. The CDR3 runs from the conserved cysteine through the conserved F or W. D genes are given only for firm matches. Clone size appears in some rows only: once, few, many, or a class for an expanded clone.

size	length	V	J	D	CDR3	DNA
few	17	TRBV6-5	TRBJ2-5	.	CASSYSKGRRSLETQYF	TGTGCCAGCAGTTACTCGAAAGGGAGAAGGTCGTTGGAGACCCAGTACTTC
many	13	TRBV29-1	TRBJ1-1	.	CSERGGLNTEAFF	TGCAGCGAACGCGGGGGTTTGAACACTGAAGCTTTCTTT
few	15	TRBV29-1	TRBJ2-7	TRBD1	CSVEDLTGKGAEQYF	TGCAGCGTTGAAGATCTGACAGGGAAAGGGGCTGAGCAGTACTTC
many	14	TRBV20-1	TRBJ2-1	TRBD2	CSASGRITYNEQFF	TGCAGTGCTAGCGGGAGGATCACCTACAATGAGCAGTTCTTC
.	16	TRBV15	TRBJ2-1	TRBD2	CATRPSLAGRYNEQFF	TGTGCCACCAGGCCATCACTAGCGGGACGTTACAATGAGCAGTTCTTC
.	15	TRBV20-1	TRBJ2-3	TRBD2	CSARWSSGPLDTQYF	TGCAGTGCTAGGTGGTCTAGCGGACCTCTGGATACGCAGTATTTT
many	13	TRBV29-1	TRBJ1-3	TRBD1	CSATQGGGNTIYF	TGCAGCGCAACACAGGGGGGCGGAAACACCATATATTTT
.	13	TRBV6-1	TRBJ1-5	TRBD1	CASAGGTLQPQHF	TGTGCCAGCGCAGGGGGGACCCTACAGCCCCAGCATTTT
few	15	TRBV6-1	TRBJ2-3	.	CASSTQGLTTDTQYF	TGTGCCAGCAGTACGCAGGGTTTAACCACAGATACGCAGTATTTT
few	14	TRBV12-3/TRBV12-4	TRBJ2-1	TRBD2	CARLGGLGYNEQFF	TGTGCCAGACTCGGGGGGTTAGGGTACAATGAGCAGTTCTTC
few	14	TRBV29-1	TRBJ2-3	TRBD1	CSVGRTGATDTQYF	TGCAGCGTTGGAAGGACAGGAGCCACAGATACGCAGTATTTT
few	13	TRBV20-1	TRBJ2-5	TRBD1	CSAPTGLGETQYF	TGCAGTGCCCCGACAGGGTTGGGAGAGACCCAGTACTTC
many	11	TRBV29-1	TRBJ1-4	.	CSVEGGEKLFF	TGCAGCGTTGAAGGGGGGGAAAAACTGTTTTTT
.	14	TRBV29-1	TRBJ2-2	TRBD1	CSVSRGLGTGELFF	TGCAGCGTGAGCAGGGGGCTGGGGACCGGGGAGCTGTTTTTT
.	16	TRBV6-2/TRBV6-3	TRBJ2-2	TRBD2	CASDQGLAGDTGELFF	TGTGCCAGCGACCAAGGGCTAGCGGGAGACACCGGGGAGCTGTTTTTT
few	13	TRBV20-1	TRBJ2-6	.	CSARPVGANVLTF	TGCAGTGCTAGACCCGTTGGGGCCAACGTCCTGACTTTC
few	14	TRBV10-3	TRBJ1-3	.	CAISEAGSGNTIYF	TGTGCCATCAGTGAGGCCGGCTCTGGAAACACCATATATTTT
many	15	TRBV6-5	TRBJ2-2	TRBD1	CASSGTGDNTGELFF	TGTGCCAGCAGCGGGACAGGGGACAACACCGGGGAGCTGTTTTTT
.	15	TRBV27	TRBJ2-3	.	CASSALQGHTDTQYF	TGTGCCAGCAGTGCCCTCCAGGGCCACACAGATACGCAGTATTTT
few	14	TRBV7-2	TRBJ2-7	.	CASSFRGTYYEQYF	TGTGCCAGCAGCTTTCGTGGGACGTACTACGAGCAGTACTTC
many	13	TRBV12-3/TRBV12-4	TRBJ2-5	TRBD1	CASSLGQTETQYF	TGTGCCAGCAGTTTGGGACAGACGGAGACCCAGTACTTC
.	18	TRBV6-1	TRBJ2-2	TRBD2	CASTQYLAGGVDTGELFF	TGTGCCAGCACCCAGTACCTAGCGGGAGGAGTCGACACCGGGGAGCTGTTTTTT
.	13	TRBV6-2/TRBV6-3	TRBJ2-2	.	CASSPHYTGELFF	TGTGCCAGCAGCCCACATTACACCGGGGAGCTGTTTTTT
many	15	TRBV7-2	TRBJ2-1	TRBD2	CASSWGLAGHNEQFF	TGTGCCAGCAGCTGGGGACTAGCGGGACACAATGAGCAGTTCTTC
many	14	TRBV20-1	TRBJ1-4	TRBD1	CSARDRQGSEKLFF	TGCAGTGCTAGAGATCGACAGGGCAGCGAAAAACTGTTTTTT
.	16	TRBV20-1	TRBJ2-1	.	CSARDLGEKYYNEQFF	TGCAGTGCTAGAGATTTGGGGGAGAAATACTACAATGAGCAGTTCTTC
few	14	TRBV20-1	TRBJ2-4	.	CSIQEPIAKNIQYF	TGCAGTATCCAGGAACCTATAGCCAAAAACATTCAGTACTTC
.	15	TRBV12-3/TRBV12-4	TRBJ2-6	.	CASSADVSGANVLTF	TGTGCCAGCAGTGCGGACGTCTCTGGGGCCAACGTCCTGACTTTC
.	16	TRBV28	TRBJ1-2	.	CASSYRARGTNYGYTF	TGTGCCAGCAGTTACCGTGCGAGGGGGACTAACTATGGCTACACCTTC
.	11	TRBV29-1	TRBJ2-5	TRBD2	CSSGISETQYF	TGCAGCAGCGGGATTAGCGAGACCCAGTACTTC
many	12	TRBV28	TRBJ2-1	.	CASSLNTGEQFF	TGTGCCAGCAGTTTAAACACCGGTGAGCAGTTCTTC